This T cell receptor (beta chain) was sequenced for a study of blood T cells in healthy people across ages. Study information: Per every two T cells, about one barcoded beta molecule was captured by template switching. Study findings and constraints: Observed TCR beta diversity per million T cells went down as age went up. This fall followed a roughly linear course with age. Long-lived donors carried more naive CD4+ cells and greater diversity than aged donors. Underestimates were what the diversity estimates from one million T cells were considered to be.

A second PCR, run for about 6 to 11 cycles, used a sample-barcoded 5' primer plus a J-beta primer mix. TCRdb passed the 5' RACE reads through MiXCR, listing each CDR3 protein once. The sample records 1.4 million to 1.5 million distinct CDR3 sequences, approximately 42% being singletons. Turning to this clonotype: The antigen is unknown.

The sequence came from a woman under 30 in good health. The specimen was blood.

The CDR3 sequence is CASSPSGTGNYEQFF. DNA for the CDR3: TGTGCCAGCTCACCATCCGGGACAGGTAATTATGAGCAGTTCTTC. The rearrangement uses TRBV18 and TRBJ2-1, with 8 bases matching TRBD1. The V gene end was trimmed by 2 bases and the J gene end by 8 bases; junction bases not matched to a gene: 8. This CDR3 region has 15 residues. CDR1 and CDR2 (germline): KGHSH, LQKENI.